Shown below are 9 T cell receptor beta chains from a single sample sequenced in a study of T cell changes during pregnancy in multiple sclerosis. Some clones are missing from TCRdb's copy, which holds only in-frame ones; the method was immunoSEQ multiplex PCR. The sample holds about 40,000 clones, approximately 88% seen once. The starting material was CD4+ T cells from peripheral blood mononuclear cells, obtained before pregnancy. The source is a female donor with multiple sclerosis, enrolled in a pregnancy study.

The gene calls are TRBV7-2 and TRBJ2-1, with D unclear. Trimming shortened V by 2 bases and J by 5 bases, and 13 bases separated the two germline ends. Germline CDR1 and CDR2: SGHTA and FQGNSA. The CDR3 covers 15 residues. The chain's CDR3 is CASSLFREVNNEQFF. The DNA of the CDR3 is TGTGCCAGCAGCTTATTTCGCGAGGTTAACAATGAGCAGTTCTTC.

The rearrangement joins TRBV21-1 to TRBJ2-7; TRBD2, the table's D call, lacks a check against the DNA. TRBV21-1 is labeled a pseudogene. CDR3 length: 14 residues. CDR3 amino acids: CASSKQNHCYEQYF. CDR3 DNA: TGTGCCAGCAGCAAGCAAAACCACTGCTACGAGCAGTACTTC.

The chain is built from TRBV11-3 and TRBJ1-1; D call uncertain. The V gene lost 5 bases and the J gene lost 4 bases, with 11 bases spanning the gap. This CDR3 is built from 13 residues. Germline CDR1 reads SGHNT; CDR2 reads YENEEA. The CDR3 sequence is CASSLTTGTEAFF. The CDR3 nucleotides read TGTGCCAGCAGCCTAACGACGGGCACTGAAGCTTTCTTT.

The V gene is TRBV9, the J gene TRBJ2-7, with D unresolved. Looked up from germline, CDR1 is SGDLS and CDR2 is YYNGEE. Trimming took 1 base from V and 1 from J, leaving 9 bases between them. CDR3 length: 14 residues. The CDR3 region is CASSVTGSSYEQYF. The CDR3 DNA follows: TGTGCCAGCAGCGTAACCGGGTCTTCCTACGAGCAGTACTTC.

For the CDR3, the DNA is TGTGCCAGCAGAAGGGCTAGCGGGGTCAATGAGCAGTTCTTC. Its translation is CASRRASGVNEQFF. The V call is TRBV6-5, the J call TRBJ2-1; TRBD2 agrees at 9 bases. Germline CDR1 and CDR2: MNHEY and SVGAGI. V lost 6 bases, J lost 6 bases, and 6 bases stayed unmatched. This CDR3 is built from 14 residues.

J is TRBJ2-7 and V is TRBV2; 7 bases fit TRBD1. The ends lost 7 bases at V and 2 bases at J; junction bases unmatched: 8. The CDR3 totals 14 residues. CDR1 SNHLY and CDR2 FYNNEI come from the germline V gene. The CDR3 DNA reads as TGTGCCAGCAAGGGGCAGGGGGACACCTACGAGCAGTACTTC. Its protein product is CASKGQGDTYEQYF.

The chain employs TRBV2 and TRBJ2-7; 8 bases map to TRBD2. Germline CDR1 SNHLY, CDR2 FYNNEI. The CDR3 consists of 15 residues. V shed 4 bases, J shed 6 bases, and the junction held 11 bases outside the gene matches. CDR3 in DNA: TGTGCCAGCAGTGGTCCGGGACTAGGTACGCCCGAGCAGTACTTC. Protein sequence: CASSGPGLGTPEQYF.

The rearrangement joins TRBV7-9 to TRBJ2-3; 10 bases are a match to TRBD2. Germline V CDR1 and CDR2: SEHNR, FQNEAQ (reference sequence). After removal of 2 bases from V and 4 bases from J, the junction contained 6 bases not matched to a gene. This CDR3 has 16 amino acids. CDR3 nucleotide sequence: TGTGCCAGCAGCTTATTAAGCGGGAGGGCCTCAGATACGCAGTATTTT. Translation: CASSLLSGRASDTQYF. Using reference TRBV7-9 and TRBJ2-3 for the parts outside the CDR3, the full variable domain is DTGVSQNPRHKITKRGQNVTFRCDPISEHNRLYWYRQTLGQGPEFLTYFQNEAQLEKSRLLSDRFSAERPKGSFSTLEIQRTEQGDSAMYLCASSLLSGRASDTQYFGPGTRLTVL.

This chain links TRBV29-1 with TRBJ2-7; TRBD1 might be the D (5 bases). Trimming left V 6 bases short and J 2 bases short, with 20 bases between. CDR1 and CDR2 (germline): SQVTM, ANQGSEA. The CDR3 runs 15 residues. For the CDR3, the DNA is TGCAGCGTCGCAAGATCCCAGGGAATTCCCTACGAGCAGTACTTC. The encoded protein is CSVARSQGIPYEQYF.